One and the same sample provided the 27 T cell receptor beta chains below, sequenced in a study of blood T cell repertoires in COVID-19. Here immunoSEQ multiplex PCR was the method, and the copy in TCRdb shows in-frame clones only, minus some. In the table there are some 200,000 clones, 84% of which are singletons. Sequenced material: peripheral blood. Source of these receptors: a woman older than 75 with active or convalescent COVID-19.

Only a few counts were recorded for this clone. This chain's CDR3 is CASSQERSRGYTF. The CDR3 DNA is TGCGCCAGCAGCCAAGAGAGAAGTAGAGGCTACACCTTC. The rearrangement uses TRBV4-1 and TRBJ1-2, with D uncertain. Germline V gene data show CDR1 as MGHRA and CDR2 as YSYEKL. V was pared by 0 bases and J by 8 bases, with 10 bases between. The CDR3 is made up of 13 amino acids.

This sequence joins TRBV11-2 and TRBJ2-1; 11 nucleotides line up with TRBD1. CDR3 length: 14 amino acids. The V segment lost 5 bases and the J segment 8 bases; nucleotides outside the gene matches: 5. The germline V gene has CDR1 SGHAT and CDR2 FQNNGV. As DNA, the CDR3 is TGTGCCAGCAGCCCTAGGACAGGGGGCCATGAGCAGTTCTTC. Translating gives CASSPRTGGHEQFF.

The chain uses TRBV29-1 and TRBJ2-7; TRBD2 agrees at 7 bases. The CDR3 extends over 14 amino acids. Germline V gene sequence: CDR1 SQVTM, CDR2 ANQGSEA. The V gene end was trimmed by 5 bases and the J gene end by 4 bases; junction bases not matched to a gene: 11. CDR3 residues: CSVSLRLADYEQYF. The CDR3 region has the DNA TGCAGCGTTAGTCTTAGACTAGCTGATTACGAGCAGTACTTC.

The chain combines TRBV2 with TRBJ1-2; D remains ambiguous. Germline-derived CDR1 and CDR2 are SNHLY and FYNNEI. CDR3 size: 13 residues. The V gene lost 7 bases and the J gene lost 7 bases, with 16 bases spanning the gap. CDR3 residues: CASTADVGFGYTF. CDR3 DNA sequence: TGTGCCAGCACAGCCGATGTGGGCTTTGGCTACACCTTC.

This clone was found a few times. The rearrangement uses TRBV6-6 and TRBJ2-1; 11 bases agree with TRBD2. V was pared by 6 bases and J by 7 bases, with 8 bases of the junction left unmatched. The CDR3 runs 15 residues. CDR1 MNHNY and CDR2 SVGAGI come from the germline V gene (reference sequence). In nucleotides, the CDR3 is TGTGCCAGCAGGCCCATAGCGGGAGGGCCTAATGAGCAGTTCTTC. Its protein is CASRPIAGGPNEQFF.

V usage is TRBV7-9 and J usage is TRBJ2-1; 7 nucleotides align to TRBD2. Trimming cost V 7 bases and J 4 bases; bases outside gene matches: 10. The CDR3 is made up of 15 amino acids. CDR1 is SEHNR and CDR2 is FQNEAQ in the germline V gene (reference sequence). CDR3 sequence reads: CASTRGYHNYNEQFF. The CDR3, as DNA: TGTGCCAGCACGCGGGGGTACCATAATTACAATGAGCAGTTCTTC.

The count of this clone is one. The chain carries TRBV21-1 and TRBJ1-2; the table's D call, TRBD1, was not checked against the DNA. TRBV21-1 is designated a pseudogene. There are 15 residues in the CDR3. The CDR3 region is CASSHPPTGRYGYTF. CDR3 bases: TGTGCCAGCAGCCACCCGCCGACAGGGAGGTATGGCTACACCTTC.

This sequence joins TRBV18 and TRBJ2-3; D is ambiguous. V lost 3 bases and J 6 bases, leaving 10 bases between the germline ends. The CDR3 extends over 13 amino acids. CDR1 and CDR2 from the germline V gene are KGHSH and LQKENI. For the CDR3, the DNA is TGTGCCAGCTCACCGGAGCTCACCGATACGCAGTATTTT. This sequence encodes CASSPELTDTQYF.

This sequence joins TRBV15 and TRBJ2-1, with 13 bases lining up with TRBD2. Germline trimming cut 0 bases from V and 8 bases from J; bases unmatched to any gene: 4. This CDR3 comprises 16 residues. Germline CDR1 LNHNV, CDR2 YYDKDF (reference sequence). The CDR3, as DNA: TGTGCCACCAGCAGAGACCGGACTAGCGGGAGCTATGAGCAGTTCTTC. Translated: CATSRDRTSGSYEQFF.

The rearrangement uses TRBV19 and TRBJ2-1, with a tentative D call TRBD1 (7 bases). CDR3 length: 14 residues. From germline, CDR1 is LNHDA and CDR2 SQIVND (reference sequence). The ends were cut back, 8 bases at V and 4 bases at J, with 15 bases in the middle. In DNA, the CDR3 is TGTGCCAGTTCCTGGGGGGACAGATACAATGAGCAGTTCTTC. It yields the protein CASSWGDRYNEQFF.

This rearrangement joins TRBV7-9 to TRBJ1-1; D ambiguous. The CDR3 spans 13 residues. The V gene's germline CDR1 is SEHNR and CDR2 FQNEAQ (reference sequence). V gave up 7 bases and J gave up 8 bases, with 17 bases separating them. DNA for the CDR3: TGTGCCAGCATGTTGGGAACGAGGGCGGAAGCTTTCTTT. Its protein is CASMLGTRAEAFF.

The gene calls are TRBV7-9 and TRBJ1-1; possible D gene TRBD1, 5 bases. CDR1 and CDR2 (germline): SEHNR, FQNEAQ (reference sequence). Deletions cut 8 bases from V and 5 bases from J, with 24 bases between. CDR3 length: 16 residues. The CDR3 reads CASFPGDLGRETEAFF. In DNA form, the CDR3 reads TGTGCCAGCTTCCCCGGAGATCTGGGGCGAGAGACTGAAGCTTTCTTT.

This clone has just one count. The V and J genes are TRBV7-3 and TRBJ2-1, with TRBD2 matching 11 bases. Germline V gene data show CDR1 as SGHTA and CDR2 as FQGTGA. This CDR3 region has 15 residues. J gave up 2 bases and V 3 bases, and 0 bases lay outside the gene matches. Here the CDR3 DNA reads TGTGCCAGCAGCTTTAGCGGGGGGGCCTACAATGAGCAGTTCTTC. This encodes CASSFSGGAYNEQFF.

DNA of the CDR3: TGTGCCACCAGCATCGGGACTAGCGGGAGGGCCGGTGAGTTCTTC. Its translation: CATSIGTSGRAGEFF. The J gene is TRBJ2-1, the V gene TRBV15; TRBD2 matches at 16 bases. Trimming took 4 bases from V and 14 from J; bases not matched to a gene: 8. The CDR3 runs to 15 residues. Germline V lookup: CDR1 LNHNV, CDR2 YYDKDF (reference sequence).

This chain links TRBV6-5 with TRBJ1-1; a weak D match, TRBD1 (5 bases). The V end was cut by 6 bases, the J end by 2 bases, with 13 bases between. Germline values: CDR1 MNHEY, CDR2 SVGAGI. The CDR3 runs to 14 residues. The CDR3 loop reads CASRWTPRNTEAFF. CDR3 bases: TGTGCCAGCAGATGGACACCTCGAAACACTGAAGCTTTCTTT.

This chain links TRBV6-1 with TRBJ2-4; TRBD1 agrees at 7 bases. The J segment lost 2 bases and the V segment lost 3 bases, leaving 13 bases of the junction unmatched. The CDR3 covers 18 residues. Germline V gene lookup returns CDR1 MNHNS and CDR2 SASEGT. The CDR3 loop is CASSDSWGQSTPKNIQYF. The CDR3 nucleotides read TGTGCCAGCAGTGATTCTTGGGGACAGTCGACGCCCAAAAACATTCAGTACTTC.

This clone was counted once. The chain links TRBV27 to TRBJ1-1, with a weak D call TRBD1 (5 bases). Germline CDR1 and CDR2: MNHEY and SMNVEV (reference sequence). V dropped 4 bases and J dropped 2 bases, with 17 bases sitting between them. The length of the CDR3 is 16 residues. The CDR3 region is CASSSARTRVNTEAFF. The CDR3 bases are TGTGCCAGCAGTTCGGCTCGTACCAGGGTAAACACTGAAGCTTTCTTT.

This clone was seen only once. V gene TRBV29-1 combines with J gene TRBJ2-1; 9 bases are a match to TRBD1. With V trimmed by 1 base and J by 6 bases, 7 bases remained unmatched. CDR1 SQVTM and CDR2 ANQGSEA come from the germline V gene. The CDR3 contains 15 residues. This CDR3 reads CSVEGPATGGNEQFF. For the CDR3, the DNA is TGCAGCGTTGAAGGTCCGGCGACAGGGGGCAATGAGCAGTTCTTC.

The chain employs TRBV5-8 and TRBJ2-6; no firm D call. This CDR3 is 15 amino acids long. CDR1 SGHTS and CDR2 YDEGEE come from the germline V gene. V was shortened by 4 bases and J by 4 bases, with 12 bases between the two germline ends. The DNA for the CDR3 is TGTGCCAGCAGCCCCCAGGTCCCCGGGGCCAACGTCCTGACTTTC. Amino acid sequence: CASSPQVPGANVLTF.

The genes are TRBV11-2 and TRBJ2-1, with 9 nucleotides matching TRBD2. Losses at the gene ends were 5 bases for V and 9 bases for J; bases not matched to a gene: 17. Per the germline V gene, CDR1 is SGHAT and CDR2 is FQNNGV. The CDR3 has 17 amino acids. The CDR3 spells CASSLAVSLGLAGEQFF. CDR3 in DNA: TGTGCCAGCAGCCTCGCTGTTAGTTTGGGACTAGCCGGTGAGCAGTTCTTC.

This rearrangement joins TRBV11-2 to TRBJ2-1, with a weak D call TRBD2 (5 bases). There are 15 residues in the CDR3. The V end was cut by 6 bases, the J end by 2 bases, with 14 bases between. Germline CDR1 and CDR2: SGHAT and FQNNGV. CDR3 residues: CASRLISGPYNEQFF. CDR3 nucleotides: TGTGCCAGCAGGCTTATCAGCGGCCCCTACAATGAGCAGTTCTTC.

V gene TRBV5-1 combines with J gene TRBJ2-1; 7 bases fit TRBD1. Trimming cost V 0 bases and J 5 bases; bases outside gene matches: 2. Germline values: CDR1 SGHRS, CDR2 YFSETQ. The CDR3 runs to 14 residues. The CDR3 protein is CASSLDTGDNEQFF. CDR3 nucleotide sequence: TGCGCCAGCAGCTTGGATACAGGGGACAATGAGCAGTTCTTC.

CDR3 coding DNA: TGCGCCAGCAGCTTGGAAGGCGGGAGGTCGAACAATGAGCAGTTCTTC. Translated: CASSLEGGRSNNEQFF. The genes are TRBV5-1 and TRBJ2-1; 8 bases agree with TRBD2. Germline values: CDR1 SGHRS, CDR2 YFSETQ. The CDR3 has 16 residues. Germline trimming cut 0 bases from V and 5 bases from J; bases unmatched to any gene: 7.

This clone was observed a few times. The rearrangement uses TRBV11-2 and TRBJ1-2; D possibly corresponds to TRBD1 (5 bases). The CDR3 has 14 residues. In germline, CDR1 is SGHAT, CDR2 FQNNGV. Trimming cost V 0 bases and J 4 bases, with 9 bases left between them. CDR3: CASSLDGGVYGYTF. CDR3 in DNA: TGTGCCAGCAGCTTAGATGGAGGGGTCTATGGCTACACCTTC.

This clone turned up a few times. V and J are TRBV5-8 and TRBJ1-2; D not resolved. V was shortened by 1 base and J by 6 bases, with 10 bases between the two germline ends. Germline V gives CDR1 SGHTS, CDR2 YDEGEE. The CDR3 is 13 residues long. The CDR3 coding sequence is TGTGCCAGCAGCTTGTTGAGGGTTAATGGCTACACCTTC. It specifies CASSLLRVNGYTF.

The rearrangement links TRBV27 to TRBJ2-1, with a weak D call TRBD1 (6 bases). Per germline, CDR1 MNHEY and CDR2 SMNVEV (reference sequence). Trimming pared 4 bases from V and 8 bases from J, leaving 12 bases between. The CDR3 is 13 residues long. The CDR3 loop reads CASSSRGGHEQFF. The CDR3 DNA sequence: TGTGCCAGCAGTTCCAGAGGGGGTCATGAGCAGTTCTTC.

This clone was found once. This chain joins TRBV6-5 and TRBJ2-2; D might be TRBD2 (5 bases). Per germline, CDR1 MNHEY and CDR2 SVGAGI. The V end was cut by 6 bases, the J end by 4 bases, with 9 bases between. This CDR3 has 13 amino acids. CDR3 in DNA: TGTGCCAGCAGGGAGGTCGGCACCGGGGAGCTGTTTTTT. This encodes CASREVGTGELFF.